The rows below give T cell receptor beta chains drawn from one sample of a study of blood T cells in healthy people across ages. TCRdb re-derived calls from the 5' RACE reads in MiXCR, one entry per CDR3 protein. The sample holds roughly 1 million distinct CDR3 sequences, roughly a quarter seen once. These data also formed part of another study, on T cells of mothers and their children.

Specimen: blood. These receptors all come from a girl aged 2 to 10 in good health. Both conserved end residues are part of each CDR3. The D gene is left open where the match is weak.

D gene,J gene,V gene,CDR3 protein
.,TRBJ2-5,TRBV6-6,CASSYSEKETQYF
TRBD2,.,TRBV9,CASSVGILAGVLIEQFF
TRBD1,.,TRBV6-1,CASRGQRQGAFDEQYF
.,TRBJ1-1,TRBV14,CASRQNSFMNTEAFF
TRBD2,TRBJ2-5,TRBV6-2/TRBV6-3,CATLAGIDQYF
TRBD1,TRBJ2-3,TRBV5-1,CASKDRLADTQYF
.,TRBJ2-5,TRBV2,CASIDREETQYF
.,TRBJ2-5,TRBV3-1,CASSQVGTDQETQYF
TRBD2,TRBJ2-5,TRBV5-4,CASSSIAGEETQYF
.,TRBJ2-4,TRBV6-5,CASSYSGEASLAKNIQYF
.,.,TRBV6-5,CASTTGVDEQYF
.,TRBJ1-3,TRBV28,CASSGIGDRNTIYF
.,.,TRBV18,CASSPGTGTETQYF
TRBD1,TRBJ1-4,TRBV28,CASSRGQDNEKLFF
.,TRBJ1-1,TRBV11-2,CASSLDPGQYFAKNTEAFF
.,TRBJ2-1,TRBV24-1,CATSDAGLDEQFF
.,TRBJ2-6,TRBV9,CASSEPGANSGANVLTF
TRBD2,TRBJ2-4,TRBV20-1,CSAHLAGSGIQYF
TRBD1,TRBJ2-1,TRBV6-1,CASSALGTGELF
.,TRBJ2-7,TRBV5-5,CASSLLDRSDEQYF
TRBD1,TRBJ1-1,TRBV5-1,CASSLQTGELNTEAFF
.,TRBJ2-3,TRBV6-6,CASSPYPTFGDTQYF
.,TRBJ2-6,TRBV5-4,CASSSQGTLSSGANVLTF
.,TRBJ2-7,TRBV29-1,CSVEVFRDTYYEQYF
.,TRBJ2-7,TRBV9,CASGGGTAGGYEQYF
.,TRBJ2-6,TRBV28,CASSPGSTGPGANVLTF
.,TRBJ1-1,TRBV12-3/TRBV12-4,CASSLAGNVAEAFF
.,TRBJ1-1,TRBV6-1,CASSRRFYTEAFF
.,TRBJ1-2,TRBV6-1,CASSEGRARGDGYTF
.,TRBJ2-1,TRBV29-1,CSVDTGNEQFF
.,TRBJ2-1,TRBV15,CATSRERPDNEQFF
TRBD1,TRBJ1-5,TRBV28,CATVQGAGRGNQPQHF
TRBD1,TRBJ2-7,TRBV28,CASSLEGAGYEQYF
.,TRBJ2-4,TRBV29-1,CSISAAKNIQYF
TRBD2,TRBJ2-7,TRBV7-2,CASSPLGGLAEFYEQYF
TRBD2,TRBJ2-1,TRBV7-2,CASSASGSVYEQFF